These T cell receptor beta chains were read from a single sample in a study of blood T cells in healthy people across ages. Each CDR3 protein gets one entry after TCRdb re-called the 5' RACE reads with MiXCR. The sample has around 1,500,000 distinct CDR3 sequences, roughly 45% seen once. What was sequenced was blood. Receptors originate from a woman in her late teens or twenties in good health. The CDR3 runs from the conserved cysteine through the conserved F or W. The D gene is left open where the match is weak. Clone size is given for some rows only: seen once, a few or many times, or a class if the clone is expanded.

V gene,J gene,D gene,clone size,CDR3 DNA,CDR3 protein
TRBV9,TRBJ2-3,-,-,TGTGCCAGTTCTACACCTAGCACAGATACGCAGTATTTT,CASSTPSTDTQYF
TRBV10-3,TRBJ2-3,-,many,TGTGCCATCAGTCGAGATACAGTTGGTACGCAGTATTTT,CAISRDTVGTQYF
TRBV12-5,TRBJ1-2,TRBD1,few,TGTGCTAGTGGGCGGACAGGGAACTATGGCTACACCTTC,CASGRTGNYGYTF
TRBV20-1,TRBJ1-2,-,-,TGCAGTGTTAGCGGGCCTTATGGCTACACCTTC,CSVSGPYGYTF
TRBV11-2,TRBJ2-5,-,-,TGTGCCAGCAGCTTGGGCAGTCGGGAGACCCAGTACTTC,CASSLGSRETQYF
TRBV5-6,TRBJ2-5,TRBD2,-,TGTGCCAGCAGCTTGGGGACCGGGACTACATTCGGGCAGTACTTC,CASSLGTGTTFGQYF
TRBV28,TRBJ2-3,-,-,TGTGTCAGCCTACAGGGACCGGATACGCAGTATTTT,CVSLQGPDTQYF
TRBV6-1,TRBJ1-1,-,few,TGTGCCAGCAGCTCTTGGGGCAGGGGCCGGAACACTGAAGCTTTCTTT,CASSSWGRGRNTEAFF
TRBV5-1,TRBJ2-5,TRBD2,once,TGCGCCAGCAGCCTACGGAGCGGGGGGGCCCAAGAGACCCAGTACTTC,CASSLRSGGAQETQYF
TRBV6-5,TRBJ2-2,TRBD1,-,TGTGCCAGCAGGATGGGGACAGGCCCGAACACCGGGGAGCTGTTTTTT,CASRMGTGPNTGELFF
TRBV27,TRBJ2-1,-,-,TGTGCCAGCAGTGCGGACACCTACAATGAGCAGTTCTTC,CASSADTYNEQFF
TRBV12-5,TRBJ2-3,-,-,TGTGCTAGTGGCCCCGGGGGACCAGATACGCAGTATTTT,CASGPGGPDTQYF
TRBV12-3/TRBV12-4,TRBJ1-2,-,-,TGTGCCAGCAGTCCCGGGATCGCATATGGCTACACCTTC,CASSPGIAYGYTF
TRBV29-1,TRBJ2-1,-,many,TGCAGCGTTGATGCGGCTAATGAGCAGTTCTTC,CSVDAANEQFF
TRBV5-1,TRBJ2-3,-,many,TGCGCCAGCAGCCCGCCGTCGTTGGGCGGCACAGATACGCAGTATTTT,CASSPPSLGGTDTQYF
TRBV20-1,TRBJ1-5,-,-,TGCAGTGCTAGGTACGGGTTGAATCAGCCCCAGCATTTT,CSARYGLNQPQHF
TRBV4-2,TRBJ1-1,-,-,TGTGCCAGCAGCCAAGATCTTGTGTTACGGAACACTGAAGCTTTCTTT,CASSQDLVLRNTEAFF
TRBV29-1,TRBJ2-3,-,few,TGCAGCGTTGACGGGGGTGGATCGACAGATACGCAGTATTTT,CSVDGGGSTDTQYF
TRBV28,TRBJ2-4,-,-,TGTGCCAGCAGTTCGTCGGGAGCCGAAAACATTCAGTACTTC,CASSSSGAENIQYF
TRBV20-1,TRBJ1-1,-,many,TGCAGTGCTAAATACAGAATAGGGAACACTGAAGCTTTCTTT,CSAKYRIGNTEAFF
TRBV7-2,TRBJ2-7,TRBD1,-,TGTGCCAGCAGCGAAGACAGGGACCCCTACGAGCAGTACTTC,CASSEDRDPYEQYF
TRBV29-1,TRBJ1-2,TRBD1,-,TGCAGCGTTGGGGATAACCGGGACAGGGGGTTCTATGGCTACACCTTC,CSVGDNRDRGFYGYTF
TRBV24-1,TRBJ2-1,TRBD2,-,TGTGCCACCAGTGAACCCGGGGAGGGCTGGGGCAATGAGCAGTTCTTC,CATSEPGEGWGNEQFF
TRBV12-3/TRBV12-4,TRBJ2-4,-,-,TGTGCCAGCAGTTCGTTTAGGGCAGCGAACGTAAACATTCAGTACTTC,CASSSFRAANVNIQYF
TRBV12-3/TRBV12-4,TRBJ2-3,-,few,TGTGCCAGCAGTAGACTAGAATCAGATACGCAGTATTTT,CASSRLESDTQYF
TRBV28,TRBJ2-1,TRBD2,few,TGTGCCAGCAGTTTTATTGCCAGCGGGAGCTACAATGAGCAGTTCTTC,CASSFIASGSYNEQFF
TRBV18,TRBJ2-7,-,-,TGTGCCAGCTCCCCTAGGGAAAATGGCGAGCAGTACTTC,CASSPRENGEQYF
TRBV7-6,TRBJ2-1,-,few,TGTGCCAGCAGCCAACAGGGGGGGATTTACAATGAGCAGTTCTTC,CASSQQGGIYNEQFF
TRBV3-1,TRBJ1-2,-,few,TGTGCCAGCAGCCAAGAGGCCCAGGTTAATGGCTACACCTTC,CASSQEAQVNGYTF
TRBV20-1,TRBJ2-2,TRBD1,few,TGCAGTGCTAGACCTACAGGGGTGGGGAACACCGGGGAGCTGTTTTTT,CSARPTGVGNTGELFF
TRBV6-1,TRBJ2-3,TRBD2,-,TGTGCCAGCAGTCGGGCGGGAGGGCCCGTAGATACGCAGTATTTT,CASSRAGGPVDTQYF